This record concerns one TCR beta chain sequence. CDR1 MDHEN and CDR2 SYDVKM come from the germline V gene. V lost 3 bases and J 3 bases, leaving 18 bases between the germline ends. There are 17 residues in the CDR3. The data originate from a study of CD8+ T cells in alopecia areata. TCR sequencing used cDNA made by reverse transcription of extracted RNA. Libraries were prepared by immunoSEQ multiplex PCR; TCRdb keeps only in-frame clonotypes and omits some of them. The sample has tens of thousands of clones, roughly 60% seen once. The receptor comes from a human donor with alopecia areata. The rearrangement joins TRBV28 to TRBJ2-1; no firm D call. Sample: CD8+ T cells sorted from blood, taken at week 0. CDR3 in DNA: TGTGCCAGCAGTTTTCCCTCCCGGGTTCAAATCTACAATGAGCAGTTCTTC. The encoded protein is CASSFPSRVQIYNEQFF.